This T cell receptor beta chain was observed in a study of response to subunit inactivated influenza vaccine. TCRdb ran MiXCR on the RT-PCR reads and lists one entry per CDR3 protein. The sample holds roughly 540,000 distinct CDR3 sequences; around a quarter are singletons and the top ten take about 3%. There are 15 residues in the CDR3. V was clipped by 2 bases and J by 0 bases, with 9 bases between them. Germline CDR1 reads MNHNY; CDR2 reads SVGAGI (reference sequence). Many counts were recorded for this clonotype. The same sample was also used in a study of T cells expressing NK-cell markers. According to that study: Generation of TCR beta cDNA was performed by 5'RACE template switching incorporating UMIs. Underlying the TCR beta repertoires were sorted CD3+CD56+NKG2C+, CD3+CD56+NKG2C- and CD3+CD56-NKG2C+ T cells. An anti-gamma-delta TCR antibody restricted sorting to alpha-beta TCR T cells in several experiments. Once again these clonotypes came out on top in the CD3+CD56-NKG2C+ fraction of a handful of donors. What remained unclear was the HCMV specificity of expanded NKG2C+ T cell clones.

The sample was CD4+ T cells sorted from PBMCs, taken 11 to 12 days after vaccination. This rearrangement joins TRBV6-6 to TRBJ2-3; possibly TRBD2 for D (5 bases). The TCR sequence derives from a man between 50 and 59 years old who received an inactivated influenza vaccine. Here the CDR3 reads CASSYSSVSTDTQYF. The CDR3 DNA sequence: TGTGCCAGCAGTTACAGTAGCGTAAGCACAGATACGCAGTATTTT.